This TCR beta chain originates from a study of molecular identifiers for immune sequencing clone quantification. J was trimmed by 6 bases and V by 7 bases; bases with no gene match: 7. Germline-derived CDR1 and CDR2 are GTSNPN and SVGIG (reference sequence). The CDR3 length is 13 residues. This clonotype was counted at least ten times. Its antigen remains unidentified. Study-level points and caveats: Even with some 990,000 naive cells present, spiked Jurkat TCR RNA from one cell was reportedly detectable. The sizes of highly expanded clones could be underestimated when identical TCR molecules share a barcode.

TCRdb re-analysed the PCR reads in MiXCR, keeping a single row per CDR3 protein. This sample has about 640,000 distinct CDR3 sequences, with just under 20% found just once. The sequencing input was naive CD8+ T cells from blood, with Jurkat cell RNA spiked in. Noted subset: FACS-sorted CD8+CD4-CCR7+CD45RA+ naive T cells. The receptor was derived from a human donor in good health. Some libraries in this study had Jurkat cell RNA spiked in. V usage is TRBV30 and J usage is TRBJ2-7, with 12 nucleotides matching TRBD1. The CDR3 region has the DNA TGTGCCTCGTTCGGGACAGGGGGCGGCGAGCAGTACTTC. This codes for CASFGTGGGEQYF. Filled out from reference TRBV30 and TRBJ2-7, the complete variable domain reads SQTIHQWPATLVQPVGSPLSLECTVEGTSNPNLYWYRQAAGRGLQLLFYSVGIGQISSEVPQNLSASRPQDRQFILSSKKLLLSDSGFYLCASFGTGGGEQYFGPGTRLTVT.